A single sample gave rise to the 2 T cell receptor beta chains below, sequenced in a study of regulatory T cells in long-lasting Graves disease. CDR3 regions were amplified by Arm-PCR using iRepertoire HTBI primers to build TCR beta libraries. TCRdb re-called the multiplex PCR reads through MiXCR, storing one row per CDR3 protein. Of about 470,000 distinct CDR3 sequences in the sample, 20% to 25% were seen once. Time point here: persistent/refractory GD, antithyroid drugs over 5 years with positive TRAb. PBMC RNA served as the TCR library source. The starting material was peripheral blood mononuclear cells (PBMCs), obtained when the disease was refractory, from a patient treated with antithyroid drugs. These receptors came from a female donor with Graves disease.

The rearrangement joins TRBV29-1 to TRBJ2-3; the match to TRBD1 covers 8 bases. Per germline, CDR1 SQVTM and CDR2 ANQGSEA. Trimming removed 3 bases from V and 2 bases from J; junction bases left unmatched: 7. The CDR3 covers 15 residues. The CDR3 DNA follows: TGCAGCGTTGAGCGCCAGGGGGCGCCCACAGATACGCAGTATTTT. Its protein is CSVERQGAPTDTQYF.

This clonotype has just a few counts. One base away lies a much larger clone, so this may be a sequencing read error. J is TRBJ2-7 and V is TRBV7-9, with D hard to call. The CDR3 has 12 amino acids. V gave up 1 base and J gave up 5 bases, with 6 bases separating them. Germline CDR1 SEHNR, CDR2 FQNEAQ (reference sequence). DNA for the CDR3: TGTGCCAGCAGCTTAGAGGCTGACGAGCAGTACTTC. Encoded protein: CASSLEADEQYF.